The text below deals with one T cell receptor (beta chain). Its specificity is unknown. This sample was taken from a study of cytomegalovirus exposure and HLA in healthy donors. Findings and limits, study-wide: Reports credit the classifier with highly specific, highly sensitive diagnosis of cytomegalovirus status.

CDR1 and CDR2 from the germline V gene are GTSNPN and SVGIG (reference sequence). Losses at the gene ends were 1 base for V and 3 bases for J; bases not matched to a gene: 12. This CDR3 is built from 18 residues. A multiplex PCR was run with 60 Vbeta primers and 13 Jbeta primers. The table came from immunoSEQ multiplex PCR; TCRdb's copy has only in-frame clones and leaves some out. The sample lists 130,000 or so clones, around 74% occurring once. The chain is built from TRBV30 and TRBJ1-6; 7 positions match TRBD1. This clonotype originated in a man aged 35 to 55 in good health and CMV-seropositive. The sequenced sample was PBMCs. The CDR3 spells CAWSATDRRVLYNSPLHF. The CDR3 DNA reads as TGTGCCTGGAGTGCCACGGACAGGCGGGTCCTCTATAATTCACCCCTCCACTTT. Together with reference TRBV30 and TRBJ1-6, the CDR3 gives the full variable domain: SQTIHQWPATLVQPVGSPLSLECTVEGTSNPNLYWYRQAAGRGLQLLFYSVGIGQISSEVPQNLSASRPQDRQFILSSKKLLLSDSGFYLCAWSATDRRVLYNSPLHFGNGTRLTVT.